This T cell receptor (beta chain) was recovered during a study of PD-L1 blockade in urothelial cancer. CDR3 length: 12 amino acids. The V gene's germline CDR1 is KGHSH and CDR2 LQKENI. Trimming removed 2 bases at V and 4 bases at J, with 4 bases between. Time point here: pretreatment peripheral blood. Assay: immunoSEQ multiplex PCR; the TCRdb copy retains only in-frame clones and omits some. In the table there are 100,000 to 150,000 clones, around 84% of which are singletons. The source is a man over 45 with urothelial cancer. Sequencing used PBMCs, obtained around atezolizumab (anti-PD-L1) treatment. The chain combines TRBV18 with TRBJ2-3; D gene ambiguous. This CDR3 reads CASSPEADTQYF. The CDR3 DNA reads TGTGCCAGCTCACCAGAGGCAGATACGCAGTATTTT.